One sample yielded the 30 T cell receptor beta chains listed below, sequenced in a study of identical twins. TCRdb fed the 5' RACE reads into MiXCR, producing one record per CDR3 protein. This sample has more than 650,000 distinct CDR3 sequences, with 5.5% to 7.5% found just once. Source material: naive T cells sorted from blood. The source of these receptors is a young man in good health.

Many counts were recorded for this clonotype. The chain employs TRBV12-3 or TRBV12-4 and TRBJ2-7; D gene unclear. Trimming removed 2 bases from V and 6 bases from J, with 14 bases in between. The CDR3 loop spans 14 amino acids. The CDR3 region has the DNA TGTGCCAGCAGTTTATGGGGTCAGAACTCCGAGCAGTACTTC. It translates to CASSLWGQNSEQYF.

There are many counts of this clonotype. The V gene is TRBV25-1, the J gene TRBJ2-3, with 9 bases fitting TRBD2. The trim removed 8 bases at V and 4 bases at J, leaving 4 bases unmatched. This CDR3 has 13 amino acids. CDR1 MGHDK and CDR2 SYGVNS come from the germline V gene. As DNA, the CDR3 is TGTGCCAGCGGACTAGCGATGTCAGATACGCAGTATTTT. This codes for CASGLAMSDTQYF.

This clonotype came up many times. The V gene is TRBV7-9, the J gene TRBJ2-5, with TRBD2 matching over 9 bases. This CDR3 region has 16 residues. Germline assignment: CDR1 SEHNR and CDR2 FQNEAQ (reference sequence). Trimming at V came to 0 bases and at J to 5 bases, leaving 7 bases not matched to a gene. The CDR3 DNA follows: TGTGCCAGCAGCTTAGCGACCGCGGGAGGGCGGGAGACCCAGTACTTC. Translation: CASSLATAGGRETQYF.

This clonotype occurred a few times. The chain links TRBV29-1 to TRBJ1-1; D may be TRBD1 (6 bases). CDR1 and CDR2 from the germline V gene are SQVTM and ANQGSEA. This CDR3 spans 11 amino acids. V shed 6 bases and J shed 5 bases, with 10 bases lying between them. CDR3 sequence: CSVTQGTEAFF. As DNA, the CDR3 is TGCAGCGTCACACAGGGTACTGAAGCTTTCTTT. The full variable domain, rest sourced from reference TRBV29-1 and TRBJ1-1, is SAVISQKPSRDICQRGTSLTIQCQVDSQVTMMFWYRQQPGQSLTLIATANQGSEATYESGFVIDKFPISRPNLTFSTLTVSNMSPEDSSIYLCSVTQGTEAFFGQGTRLTVV.

The gene calls are TRBV28 and TRBJ2-7; 8 positions agree with TRBD1. This CDR3 spans 16 amino acids. Germline-derived CDR1 and CDR2 are MDHEN and SYDVKM. J lost 2 bases, V lost 5 bases, and 11 bases had no gene match. CDR3 DNA: TGTGCCAGCAGTCTGGGCAGGGGGCCTCGCCCCTACGAGCAGTACTTC. Encoded protein: CASSLGRGPRPYEQYF.

This clonotype was observed many times. The rearrangement links TRBV11-1 to TRBJ2-1; tentative D call: TRBD2 (6 bases). The CDR3 is 13 amino acids. Germline V lookup: CDR1 SGHAT, CDR2 FQDESV (reference sequence). Trimming removed 5 bases from V and 7 bases from J, with 12 bases in between. As DNA, the CDR3 is TGTGCCAGCAGCACCAGGGAGGCAAATGAGCAGTTCTTC. It encodes CASSTREANEQFF.

The chain employs TRBV28 and TRBJ2-3, with D hard to call. With 2 bases removed from V and 2 bases from J, the gap between germline ends came to 5 bases. The germline CDR1 and CDR2 sequences are MDHEN and SYDVKM. The CDR3 runs to 13 residues. CDR3 in DNA: TGTGCCAGCAGTTTACACCACACAGATACGCAGTATTTT. Protein sequence: CASSLHHTDTQYF.

At least ten counts were recorded for this clonotype. This chain joins TRBV7-2 and TRBJ2-1, with 9 positions matching TRBD2. V dropped 2 bases and J dropped 12; count of bases not matched to a gene: 14. Germline V gene lookup returns CDR1 SGHTA and CDR2 FQGNSA. This CDR3 is built from 16 residues. The CDR3 reads CASSLMQAGGDRGQFF. The DNA for the CDR3 is TGTGCCAGCAGCTTAATGCAGGCGGGAGGGGACCGGGGGCAGTTCTTC.

The chain carries TRBV13 and TRBJ2-5, with 8 bases aligning to TRBD1. This CDR3 contains 15 residues. Germline CDR1 reads PRHDT; CDR2 reads FYEKMQ (reference sequence). After removal of 4 bases from V and 4 bases from J, the junction contained 8 bases not matched to a gene. Here the CDR3 DNA reads TGTGCCAGCAGCTACGGACAGGGTGCTCGAGAGACCCAGTACTTC. Amino acid sequence: CASSYGQGARETQYF. Full variable domain (remainder filled in from reference TRBV13 and TRBJ2-5): AAGVIQSPRHLIKEKRETATLKCYPIPRHDTVYWYQQGPGQDPQFLISFYEKMQSDKGSIPDRFSAQQFSDYHSELNMSSLELGDSALYFCASSYGQGARETQYFGPGTRLLVL.

The sample holds a few counts of this clonotype. In DNA, the CDR3 is TGTGCCAGTGGGGGGGGGCTGGATACGCAGTATTTT. Protein: CASGGGLDTQYF. The V gene is TRBV6-6, the J gene TRBJ2-3; D is perhaps TRBD2 (7 bases). With 9 bases removed from V and 6 bases from J, the gap between germline ends came to 13 bases. Per the germline V gene, CDR1 is MNHNY and CDR2 is SVGAGI (reference sequence). CDR3 length: 12 amino acids.

This clonotype was seen ten or more times. This chain connects TRBV7-2 to TRBJ2-7; 7 bases are a match to TRBD2. Germline lookup yields CDR1 SGHTA and CDR2 FQGNSA. V gave up 5 bases and J gave up 4 bases; unmatched junction bases: 17. The CDR3 sequence is 17 residues long. The CDR3 bases are TGTGCCAGCAGCCCGCCATTAAGAGGCGGGAGTCGGTACGAGCAGTACTTC. It yields the protein CASSPPLRGGSRYEQYF.

The gene calls are TRBV21-1 and TRBJ1-5; the table's D call, TRBD1, has no DNA check behind it. TRBV21-1 is marked as a pseudogene. The CDR3 runs to 17 residues. CDR3 region: CASSLPQGGPHGQPQHF. The DNA of the CDR3 is TGTGCCAGCAGCCTCCCACAGGGGGGGCCACACGGTCAGCCCCAGCATTTT.

This clonotype has at least ten counts. This chain joins TRBV25-1 and TRBJ2-1; 11 bases agree with TRBD2. CDR1 and CDR2 (germline): MGHDK, SYGVNS. CDR3 size: 15 residues. Trimming took 2 bases from V and 6 from J; bases not matched to a gene: 3. The CDR3 coding sequence is TGTGCCAGCAGTGAAGCGACTAGCGGGATCAATGAGCAGTTCTTC. Amino acid sequence: CASSEATSGINEQFF.

This clonotype was recorded a few times. V usage is TRBV6-5 and J usage is TRBJ2-2; TRBD2 agrees at 9 bases. The CDR3 is made up of 17 amino acids. V lost 2 bases and J lost 4; bases outside the gene matches: 8. The V gene's germline CDR1 is MNHEY and CDR2 SVGAGI. CDR3 sequence: CASSYNGGGGSTGELFF. CDR3 DNA: TGTGCCAGCAGTTACAACGGCGGGGGGGGTAGCACCGGGGAGCTGTTTTTT.

The rearrangement links TRBV20-1 to TRBJ2-2, with D uncertain. CDR1 DFQATT and CDR2 SNEGSKA come from the germline V gene (reference sequence). The CDR3 has 14 residues. The V end was cut by 5 bases, the J end by 7 bases, with 17 bases between. CDR3 sequence reads: CSARTPAGGGELFF. CDR3 DNA sequence: TGCAGTGCTCGAACCCCCGCTGGTGGCGGGGAGCTGTTTTTT.

This clonotype was observed a few times. The chain has TRBV15 and TRBJ2-2, with D perhaps matching TRBD1 (7 bases). This CDR3 is built from 16 residues. V lost 0 bases and J 4 bases, leaving 12 bases between the germline ends. CDR1 LNHNV and CDR2 YYDKDF come from the germline V gene (reference sequence). CDR3 nucleotides: TGTGCCACCAGCAGAGATCCAGGGGGGATCACCGGGGAGCTGTTTTTT. As protein: CATSRDPGGITGELFF. Full variable domain (outside the CDR3, taken from reference TRBV15 and TRBJ2-2): DAMVIQNPRYQVTQFGKPVTLSCSQTLNHNVMYWYQQKSSQAPKLLFHYYDKDFNNEADTPDNFQSRRPNTSFCFLDIRSPGLGDTAMYLCATSRDPGGITGELFFGEGSRLTVL.

This clonotype was found a few times. The rearrangement uses TRBV5-1 and TRBJ2-7; D gene uncertain. The CDR3 has 15 amino acids. V was trimmed by 1 base and J by 0 bases, leaving 11 bases between them. CDR1 and CDR2 from the germline V gene are SGHRS and YFSETQ. CDR3 loop: CASSLYWSPSYEQYF. CDR3 sequence (DNA): TGCGCCAGCAGCTTGTATTGGAGTCCCTCCTACGAGCAGTACTTC.

In its sample, this clonotype was seen many times. At one end the junction does not follow the germline gene, possibly because of a read error. V gene TRBV12-3 or TRBV12-4 combines with J gene TRBJ2-7; 8 nucleotides line up with TRBD1. CDR3 length: 14 amino acids. This CDR3 is CASSGTGGSYEQYF. CDR3 bases: TGCGCCAGCAGCGGTACAGGGGGTTCGTACGAGCAGTACTTC.

This clonotype was observed a handful of times. The chain combines TRBV6-2 or TRBV6-3 with TRBJ2-1; D is unresolved. There are 15 residues in the CDR3. V gave up 5 bases and J gave up 0 bases, with 11 bases separating them. Looked up from germline, CDR1 is MNHEY and CDR2 is SVGEGT. CDR3: CASSNQRSSYNEQFF. CDR3 nucleotides: TGTGCCAGCAGTAACCAAAGGAGCTCCTACAATGAGCAGTTCTTC.

The sample holds many counts of this clonotype. V and J are TRBV20-1 and TRBJ2-3; 7 positions match TRBD2. V was pared by 3 bases and J by 6 bases, with 12 bases of the junction left unmatched. Germline CDR1 is DFQATT and CDR2 is SNEGSKA (reference sequence). The CDR3 runs to 15 residues. The DNA for the CDR3 is TGCAGTGCTAGTCTAATTAGCGGGCTGGCGGATACGCAGTATTTT. Translating gives CSASLISGLADTQYF.

This clonotype showed up many times. J is TRBJ2-7 and V is TRBV12-3 or TRBV12-4, with 7 bases aligning to TRBD1. This CDR3 region has 14 residues. Germline trimming cut 5 bases from V and 4 bases from J; bases unmatched to any gene: 8. In DNA, the CDR3 is TGTGCCAGCAGTCCGGGACAGTTTATTTACGAGCAGTACGTC. This gives the protein CASSPGQFIYEQYV.

There are many counts of this clonotype. The chain is built from TRBV12-3 or TRBV12-4 and TRBJ1-2; possible D gene TRBD1, 6 bases. This CDR3 has 15 amino acids. The V and J ends lost 6 bases and 2 bases respectively, with 16 bases between them. The CDR3, as DNA: TGTGCCAGCAGCCCGATACAGGGCTCAAACTATGGCTACACCTTC. Protein sequence: CASSPIQGSNYGYTF.

This clonotype was counted only a few times. The chain carries TRBV18 and TRBJ1-2; 8 bases are a match to TRBD1. From germline, CDR1 is KGHSH and CDR2 LQKENI. With 3 bases clipped from V and 5 bases from J, the junction kept 11 bases outside the gene matches. CDR3 size: 16 residues. The CDR3 loop is CASSPTRDRPRYGYTF. The CDR3 DNA follows: TGTGCCAGCTCACCCACCCGGGACAGGCCAAGGTATGGCTACACCTTC.

This clonotype showed up many times. This sequence joins TRBV18 and TRBJ2-7, with D maybe TRBD1 (5 bases). CDR1 KGHSH and CDR2 LQKENI come from the germline V gene. V was shortened by 4 bases and J by 5 bases, with 18 bases between the two germline ends. The CDR3 covers 15 residues. CDR3 coding DNA: TGTGCCAGCTCACTAAGGACATCCTCTCTCGACGAGCAGTACTTC. Its protein is CASSLRTSSLDEQYF.

The V call is TRBV11-2, the J call TRBJ2-3; 13 nucleotides match TRBD2. V gave up 5 bases and J gave up 2 bases; unmatched junction bases: 16. Germline CDR1 is SGHAT and CDR2 is FQNNGV. This CDR3 contains 20 residues. The CDR3 region has the DNA TGTGCCAGCAGCAAACAAGGGACTAGCGGGAATAACCAACCCACAGATACGCAGTATTTT. Protein: CASSKQGTSGNNQPTDTQYF.

The chain has TRBV7-2 and TRBJ2-1, with unresolved D. Germline V CDR1 and CDR2: SGHTA, FQGNSA. This CDR3 spans 16 amino acids. V was pared by 0 bases and J by 7 bases, with 16 bases between. This CDR3 reads CASSLAGSRLRNEQFF. The CDR3 DNA reads as TGTGCCAGCAGCTTAGCGGGATCCCGGCTGCGAAATGAGCAGTTCTTC. Drawing the rest from reference TRBV7-2 and TRBJ2-1, the complete variable domain is GAGVSQSPSNKVTEKGKDVELRCDPISGHTALYWYRQSLGQGLEFLIYFQGNSAPDKSGLPSDRFSAERTGGSVSTLTIQRTQQEDSAVYLCASSLAGSRLRNEQFFGPGTRLTVL.

This clonotype has more than one count but fewer than ten. The chain uses TRBV12-3 or TRBV12-4 and TRBJ2-3, with TRBD2 matching over 7 bases. The CDR3 is 14 amino acids. Trimming at V came to 2 bases and at J to 8 bases, leaving 7 bases not matched to a gene. The CDR3 loop is CASSLSTSTATQYF. The CDR3 DNA reads as TGTGCCAGCAGTTTATCGACTAGCACGGCTACGCAGTATTTT.

This clonotype was recorded at least ten times. This chain joins TRBV29-1 and TRBJ2-4, with no clear D. CDR1 and CDR2 (germline): SQVTM, ANQGSEA. Trimming pared 1 base from V and 8 bases from J, leaving 21 bases between. This CDR3 comprises 16 residues. In DNA, the CDR3 is TGCAGCGTTGAAGGGGGTCCCGACATATTCGAGGACATTCAGTACTTC. It encodes CSVEGGPDIFEDIQYF.

This chain's CDR3 is CASSQRGGDAYEQYF. Written as DNA, the CDR3 is TGCGCCAGCAGCCAGAGGGGGGGCGACGCGTACGAGCAGTACTTC. The genes are TRBV4-3 and TRBJ2-7, with D possibly being TRBD2 (7 bases). CDR3 length: 15 amino acids. With 3 bases removed from V and 4 bases from J, the gap between germline ends came to 16 bases. Per germline, CDR1 LGHNA and CDR2 YSLEER.

This clonotype was recorded many times. V gene TRBV6-1 combines with J gene TRBJ2-1; the D gene is possibly TRBD2 (5 bases). From germline, CDR1 is MNHNS and CDR2 SASEGT. CDR3 size: 16 residues. V lost 7 bases and J lost 7, with 23 bases in between. The CDR3 loop is CASTETSRGPWNEQFF. In nucleotides, the CDR3 is TGTGCCAGCACCGAGACAAGTCGGGGTCCCTGGAATGAGCAGTTCTTC.